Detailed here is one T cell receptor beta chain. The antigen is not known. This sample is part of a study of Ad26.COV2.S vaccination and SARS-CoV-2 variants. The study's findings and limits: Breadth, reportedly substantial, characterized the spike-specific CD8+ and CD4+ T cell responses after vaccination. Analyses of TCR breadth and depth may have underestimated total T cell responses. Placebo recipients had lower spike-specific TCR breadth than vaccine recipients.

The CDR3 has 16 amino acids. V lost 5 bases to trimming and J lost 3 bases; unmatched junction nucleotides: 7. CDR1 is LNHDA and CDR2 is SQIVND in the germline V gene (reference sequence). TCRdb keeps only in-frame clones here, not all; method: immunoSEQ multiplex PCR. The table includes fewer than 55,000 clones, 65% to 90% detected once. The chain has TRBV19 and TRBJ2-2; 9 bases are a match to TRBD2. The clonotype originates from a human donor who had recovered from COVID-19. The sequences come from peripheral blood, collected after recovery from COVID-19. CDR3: CASSFGRGGDTGELFF. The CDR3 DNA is TGTGCCAGTAGTTTTGGGCGGGGGGGCGACACCGGGGAGCTGTTTTTT.